This T cell receptor beta chain came from a study of T cell repertoires in cytomegalovirus infection. In the study overall: Researchers turned to recently identified HLA-C-restricted CMV epitopes as well as well-studied HLA-B-restricted ones. CMV infection plus the matching HLA type was flagged by public TCR beta signatures.

The CDR3 has 15 amino acids. V lost 1 base, J lost 2 bases, and 11 bases lay in between. Looked up from germline, CDR1 is MGHRA and CDR2 is YSYEKL. In the case of this clonotype: Antigen: not known.

Each CDR3 protein is one row after TCRdb ran MiXCR on the reads. This table has roughly 51,000 distinct CDR3 sequences, more than 15% appearing once. Study-wide points: People with CMV and the relevant HLA were identified by cumulative public TCR beta family frequency. In two of eight donors, the top clonotype was HLA-C-restricted CMV-specific.

This chain joins TRBV4-1 and TRBJ1-2; TRBD1 might be the D (6 bases). The source was CD8+ T cells from cultured PBMCs, collected from culture after CMV antigen stimulation. This clonotype originated in a human donor in good health (CMV status not recorded). Some clones in this sample may be carry-over from other donors' samples. The DNA of the CDR3 is TGCGCCAGCAGCCAAGTGGTACAGGGAAACTATGGCTACACCTTC. Translation gives CASSQVVQGNYGYTF.